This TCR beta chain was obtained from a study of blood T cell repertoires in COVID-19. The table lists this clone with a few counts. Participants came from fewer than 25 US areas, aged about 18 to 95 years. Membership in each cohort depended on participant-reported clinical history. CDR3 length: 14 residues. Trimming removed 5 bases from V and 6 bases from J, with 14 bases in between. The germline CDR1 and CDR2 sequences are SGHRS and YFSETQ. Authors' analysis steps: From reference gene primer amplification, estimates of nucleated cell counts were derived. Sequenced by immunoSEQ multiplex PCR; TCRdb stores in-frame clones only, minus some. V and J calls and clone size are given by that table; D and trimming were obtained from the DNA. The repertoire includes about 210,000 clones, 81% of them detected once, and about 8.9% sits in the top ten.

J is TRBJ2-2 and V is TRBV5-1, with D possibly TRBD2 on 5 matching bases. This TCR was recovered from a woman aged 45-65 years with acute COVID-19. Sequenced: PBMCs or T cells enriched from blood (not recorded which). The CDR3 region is CASSSVTRPGELFF. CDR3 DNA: TGCGCCAGCAGTTCCGTTACTAGGCCCGGGGAGCTGTTTTTT.